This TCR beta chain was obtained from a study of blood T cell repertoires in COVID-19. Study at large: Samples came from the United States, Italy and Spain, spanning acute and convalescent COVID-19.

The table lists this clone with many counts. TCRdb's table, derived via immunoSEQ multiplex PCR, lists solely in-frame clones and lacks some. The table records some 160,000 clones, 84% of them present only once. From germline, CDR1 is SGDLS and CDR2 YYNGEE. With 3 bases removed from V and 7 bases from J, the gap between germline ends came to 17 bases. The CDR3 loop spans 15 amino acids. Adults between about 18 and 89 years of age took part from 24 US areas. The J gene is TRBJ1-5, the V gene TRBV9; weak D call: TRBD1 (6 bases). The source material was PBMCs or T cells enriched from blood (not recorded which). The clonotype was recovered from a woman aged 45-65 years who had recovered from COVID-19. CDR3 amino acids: CASSADPGVVQPQHF. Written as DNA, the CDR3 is TGTGCCAGCAGCGCCGACCCAGGGGTGGTACAGCCCCAGCATTTT. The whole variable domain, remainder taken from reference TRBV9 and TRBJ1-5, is DSGVTQTPKHLITATGQRVTLRCSPRSGDLSVYWYQQSLDQGLQFLIQYYNGEERAKGNILERFSAQQFPDLHSELNLSSLELGDSALYFCASSADPGVVQPQHFGDGTRLSIL.